This T cell receptor (beta chain) is drawn from a study of T cell repertoires in cytomegalovirus infection. Background on the study: From public TCR beta signatures came an indication of both CMV infection and matching HLA type. General study points: Dominating the ex vivo response were TCR beta clonotypes that were CMV-specific and HLA-C-restricted.

TCRdb called the reads again in MiXCR, with one record for every CDR3 protein. The data hold approximately 550,000 distinct CDR3 sequences, with about 15% observed a single time. In its sample, this clonotype was seen a few times. Its matching antigen is unknown. Trimming removed 2 bases from V and 0 bases from J, with 14 bases in between. The CDR3 consists of 16 residues. Germline assignment: CDR1 MNHEY and CDR2 SVGEGT. Sequences were obtained from CD8+ T cells from PBMCs. The chain recombines TRBV6-2 or TRBV6-3 with TRBJ2-7; no firm D call. The receptor's source is a human donor in good health (CMV status not recorded). Some clones in this sample may be carry-over from other donors' samples. The CDR3 DNA reads TGTGCCAGCAGTTACATCAGGTCAGCTTCCTCCTACGAGCAGTACTTC. It specifies CASSYIRSASSYEQYF.